The clone carrying this TCR beta chain was counted a few times. The target antigen is unknown. PBMCs yielded sorted CD4+ and CD8+ T cells. V gave up 6 bases and J gave up 1 base; unmatched junction bases: 6. CDR1 and CDR2 (germline): SQVTM, ANQGSEA. The CDR3 is 13 residues long. TCR sequencing used cDNA made by reverse transcription of extracted RNA. Clones were read by immunoSEQ multiplex PCR, and TCRdb kept only the in-frame ones, dropping some. The sample has 150,000 or so clones; 55% to 65% are singletons. These data belong to a study of CD8+ T cells in alopecia areata. Notes on the study in general: Among the cells sequenced in scalp samples are also the resident alphabeta T cells of normal skin. More clonal than normal scalp was lesional scalp, particularly alopecia totalis/universalis. Sharing of TCR sequences between patients (possibly for HLA-related reasons) was less clear than in mice.

Sequenced input: CD4+ T cells sorted from blood. The rearrangement links TRBV29-1 to TRBJ2-7, with 7 bases aligning to TRBD2. The TCR sequence derives from a human donor in good health. DNA for the CDR3: TGCAGCGTGCAGGCGGGAGTGTCCTACGAGCAGTACTTC. Translated: CSVQAGVSYEQYF.